This passage covers 4 T cell receptor beta chains from one sample sequenced in a study of regulatory T cells in long-lasting Graves disease. Time point: newly diagnosed GD, antithyroid drugs for less than 3 months. The TCR library was prepared using RNA isolated from PBMCs. According to the study, TCR beta libraries were built with iRepertoire HTBI primers and CDR3-region Arm-PCR. TCRdb recomputed calls from the multiplex PCR reads with MiXCR, one row per CDR3 protein. Among approximately 480,000 distinct CDR3 sequences listed, 15% to 20% were seen once. These same data were also listed under a study on T cells in Graves' hyperthyroidism and ophthalmopathy.

The sequences come from peripheral blood mononuclear cells (PBMCs), collected at new diagnosis, from a patient treated with antithyroid drugs. The source is a man aged 35-49 years with Graves disease.

This clonotype was counted between two and nine times. V and J are TRBV4-1 and TRBJ2-3, with 9 nucleotides matching TRBD1. The germline V gene has CDR1 MGHRA and CDR2 YSYEKL. V shed 4 bases and J 1 base; nucleotides not matched to a gene: 18. The CDR3 runs 20 residues. Here the CDR3 reads CASSRLVGQGASGGTDTQYF. CDR3 sequence (DNA): TGCGCCAGCAGCCGCCTGGTGGGACAGGGAGCCTCAGGCGGCACAGATACGCAGTATTTT.

This clonotype is a singleton in its sample. This could be a read error, since a much larger clone is one nucleotide away. The chain is built from TRBV5-4 and TRBJ2-1, with D possibly matching TRBD2 (6 bases). The CDR3 extends over 13 amino acids. Germline lookup yields CDR1 SGHNT and CDR2 YYREEE (reference sequence). CDR3 in amino acids: CASSLESYRERFF. DNA of the CDR3: TGTGCCAGCAGCTTGGAGTCCTACCGGGAGCGGTTCTTC.

The V gene is TRBV3-1, the J gene TRBJ2-2, with 11 bases fitting TRBD1. With 5 bases clipped from V and 6 bases from J, the junction kept 5 bases outside the gene matches. Per germline, CDR1 LGHDT and CDR2 YNNKEL (reference sequence). This CDR3 is built from 15 residues. In DNA form, the CDR3 reads TGTGCCAGCAGCTACGGACAGGGGGCTCCCGGGGAGCTGTTTTTT. It is translated as CASSYGQGAPGELFF.

The rearrangement uses TRBV7-9 and TRBJ2-5; 8 bases line up with TRBD1. Germline lookup yields CDR1 SEHNR and CDR2 FQNEAQ (reference sequence). The CDR3 runs 15 residues. V lost 3 bases to trimming and J lost 1 base; unmatched junction nucleotides: 4. In DNA, the CDR3 is TGTGCCAGCAGCTTTGATGGGACAGGCCAAGAGACCCAGTACTTC. The encoded protein is CASSFDGTGQETQYF.